Listed here are 4 T cell receptor beta chains from one sample, sequenced in a study of T cells expressing NK-cell markers (dated by TCRdb to between 2020 and 2021). Libraries came from 5' RACE. The sequencing machine was an Illumina HiSeq 2000. TCRdb reprocessed the reads; each CDR3 protein sequence makes one entry, and DNA is unavailable. This sample's table carries around 140,000 distinct CDR3 sequences. The ten largest make up more than 10% of the sample. Specimen: blood T cells: a sorted CD56 or NKG2C T cell subset, CD4+ or CD8+ T cells, or bulk PBMC T cells (not recorded which). Receptors were obtained from a man younger than 35 in good health. Donor details come from another sample of the same person, matched by shared clones.

J is TRBJ2-3 and V is TRBV12-3 or TRBV12-4; TCRdb reports TRBD2, a call that lacks DNA to check it against. CDR3 length: 14 residues. CDR3 protein: CASRQAGSTDTQYF.

The CDR3: CASRVRWAGGWDTEAFF. The genes are TRBV27 and TRBJ1-1. The CDR3 is 17 amino acids. The V gene's germline CDR1 is MNHEY and CDR2 SMNVEV (reference sequence).

V gene TRBV7-2 combines with J gene TRBJ2-1; TCRdb calls TRBD1, which cannot be checked without DNA. CDR1 is SGHTA and CDR2 is FQGNSA in the germline V gene. This CDR3 contains 14 residues. The CDR3 here is CASSARSRGNEQFF.

The genes are TRBV10-3 and TRBJ2-5; the D call from TCRdb, TRBD1, cannot be confirmed without DNA. Germline CDR1 ENHRY, CDR2 SYGVKD. The CDR3 consists of 15 residues. The CDR3 reads CAISEARVGQETQYF.